Sequencing of this T cell receptor (beta chain) was carried out in a study of shared clonotypes between healthy human individuals. Across the whole study: Used for every donor were three CD4 naive, three CD4 memory, two CD8 naive and one CD8 memory plate.

Donors, without exception, were Caucasian adults residing in Nashville, Tennessee. The CDR3 extends over 16 amino acids. Germline assignment: CDR1 ENHRY and CDR2 SYGVKD. The J segment lost 5 bases and the V segment lost 6 bases, leaving 7 bases of the junction unmatched. Concerning this clone itself: Its antigen is not identified.

TCRdb's table, derived via immunoSEQ multiplex PCR, lists solely in-frame clones and lacks some. The repertoire holds 2,500,000 or so clones, with approximately 90% as singletons. Study findings and constraints: Clonotype sharing among donors was thought likely to change with sequencing depth.

Sequencing was done on a sample of naive CD4+ T cells sorted from blood. Subset reported: CD45RA+ positively selected. The receptor's source is a man younger than 30 in good health. The rearrangement uses TRBV10-3 and TRBJ2-2; 12 positions match TRBD2. The CDR3 bases are TGTGCCATCAGGTTAACTAGCGGGGGGTTTACCGGGGAGCTGTTTTTT. Amino acid sequence: CAIRLTSGGFTGELFF.